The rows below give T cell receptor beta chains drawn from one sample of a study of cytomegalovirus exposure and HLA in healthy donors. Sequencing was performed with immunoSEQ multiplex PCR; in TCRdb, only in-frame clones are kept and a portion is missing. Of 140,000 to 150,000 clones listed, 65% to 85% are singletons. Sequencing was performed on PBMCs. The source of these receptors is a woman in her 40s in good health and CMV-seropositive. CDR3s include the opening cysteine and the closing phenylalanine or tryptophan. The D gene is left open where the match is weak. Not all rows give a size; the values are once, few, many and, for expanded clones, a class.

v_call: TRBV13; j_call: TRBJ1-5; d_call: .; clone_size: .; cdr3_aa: CASSLGGGGNQPQHF; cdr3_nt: TGTGCCAGCAGCTTGGGGGGGGGCGGGAATCAGCCCCAGCATTTT
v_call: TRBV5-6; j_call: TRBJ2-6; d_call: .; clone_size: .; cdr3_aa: CASSPGGGGRPGANVLTF; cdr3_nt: TGTGCCAGCAGCCCAGGAGGGGGGGGGCGCCCCGGGGCCAACGTCCTGACTTTC
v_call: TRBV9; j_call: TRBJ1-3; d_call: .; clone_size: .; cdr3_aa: CASSPQGGGNTIYF; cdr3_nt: TGTGCCAGCAGCCCCCAGGGTGGTGGAAACACCATATATTTT
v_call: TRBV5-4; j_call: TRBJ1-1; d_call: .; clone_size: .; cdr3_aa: CASTDGGVGGLVPEAFF; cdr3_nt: TGTGCCAGCACTGATGGGGGGGTTGGGGGTTTAGTTCCTGAAGCTTTCTTT
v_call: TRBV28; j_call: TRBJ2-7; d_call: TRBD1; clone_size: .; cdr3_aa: CASSTTGTGNYEQYF; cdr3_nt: TGTGCCAGCAGTACCACCGGGACAGGGAACTACGAGCAGTACTTC
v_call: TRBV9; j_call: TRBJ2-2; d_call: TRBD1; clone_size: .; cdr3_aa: CASSPRQGTNTGELFF; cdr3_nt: TGTGCCAGCAGCCCGCGACAGGGGACGAACACCGGGGAGCTGTTTTTT
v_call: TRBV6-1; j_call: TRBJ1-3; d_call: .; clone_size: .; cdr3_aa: CASSEGIPLGAGNTIYF; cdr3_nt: TGTGCCAGCAGTGAAGGCATCCCTCTAGGGGCTGGAAACACCATATATTTT
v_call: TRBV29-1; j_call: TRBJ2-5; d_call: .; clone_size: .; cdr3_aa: CSPPLGTDRETQYF; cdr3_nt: TGCAGCCCGCCCCTAGGGACTGATCGAGAGACCCAGTACTTC
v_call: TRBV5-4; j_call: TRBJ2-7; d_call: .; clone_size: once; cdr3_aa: CARPGAAYEQYF; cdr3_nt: TGTGCCAGACCTGGCGCGGCCTACGAGCAGTACTTC
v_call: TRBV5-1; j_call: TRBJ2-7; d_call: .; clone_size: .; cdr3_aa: CASSLAGAGVSYEQYF; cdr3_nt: TGCGCCAGCAGCTTGGCTGGGGCAGGGGTCTCCTACGAGCAGTACTTC
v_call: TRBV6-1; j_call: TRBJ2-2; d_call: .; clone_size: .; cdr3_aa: CASLVRDKNTGELFF; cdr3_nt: TGTGCCAGCTTGGTCCGGGACAAGAACACCGGGGAGCTGTTTTTT
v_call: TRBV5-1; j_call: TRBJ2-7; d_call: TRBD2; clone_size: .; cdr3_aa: CASSLDGGFTYEQYF; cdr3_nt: TGCGCCAGCAGCTTGGACGGGGGGTTTACCTACGAGCAGTACTTC
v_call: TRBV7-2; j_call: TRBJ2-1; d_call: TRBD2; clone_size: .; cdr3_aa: CASSLVAGLNNEQFF; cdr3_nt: TGTGCCAGCAGCTTAGTAGCGGGGCTGAACAATGAGCAGTTCTTC
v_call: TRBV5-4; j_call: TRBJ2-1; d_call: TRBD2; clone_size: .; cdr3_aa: CASSTLAGGSSYNEQFF; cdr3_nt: TGTGCCAGCAGCACACTAGCGGGGGGGAGCTCCTACAATGAGCAGTTCTTC
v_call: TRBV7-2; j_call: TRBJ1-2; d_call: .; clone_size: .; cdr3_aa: CASSLNFRGNGYTF; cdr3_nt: TGTGCCAGCAGCTTAAATTTTCGGGGGAATGGCTACACCTTC
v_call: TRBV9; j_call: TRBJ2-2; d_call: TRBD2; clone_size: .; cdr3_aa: CASSVAGGGITGELFF; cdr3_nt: TGTGCCAGCAGCGTAGCGGGAGGAGGGATCACCGGGGAGCTGTTTTTT
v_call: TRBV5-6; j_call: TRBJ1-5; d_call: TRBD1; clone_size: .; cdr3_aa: CASSLGTGSNQPQHF; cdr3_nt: TGTGCCAGCAGCTTGGGGACAGGGAGCAATCAGCCCCAGCATTTT
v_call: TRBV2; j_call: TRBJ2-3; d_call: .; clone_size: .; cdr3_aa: CASTADTDTQYF; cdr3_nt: TGTGCCAGCACGGCGGACACAGATACGCAGTATTTT
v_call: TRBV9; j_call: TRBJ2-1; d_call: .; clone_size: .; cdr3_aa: CASSVVPSPYNEQFF; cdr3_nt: TGTGCCAGCAGCGTAGTTCCAAGCCCCTACAATGAGCAGTTCTTC
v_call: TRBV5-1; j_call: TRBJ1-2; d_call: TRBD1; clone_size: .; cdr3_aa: CASSFTGTANYGYTF; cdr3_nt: TGCGCCAGCAGCTTTACCGGGACAGCTAACTATGGCTACACCTTC
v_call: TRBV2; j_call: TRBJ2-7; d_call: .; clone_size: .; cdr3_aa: CASSDYGGLGYEQYF; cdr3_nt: TGTGCCAGCAGTGACTACGGGGGGCTAGGGTACGAGCAGTACTTC
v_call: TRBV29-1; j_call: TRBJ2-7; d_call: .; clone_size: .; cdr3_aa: CSVKGVSGANEQYF; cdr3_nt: TGCAGCGTTAAGGGGGTGAGCGGGGCTAACGAGCAGTACTTC
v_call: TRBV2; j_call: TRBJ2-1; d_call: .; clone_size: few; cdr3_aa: CASITGSPYNEQFF; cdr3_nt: TGTGCCAGCATAACAGGTTCACCCTATAATGAGCAGTTCTTC
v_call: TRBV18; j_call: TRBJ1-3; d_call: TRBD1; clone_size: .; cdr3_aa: CASSRGQGSQIGNTIYF; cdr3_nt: TGTGCCAGCTCACGCGGACAGGGCTCACAGATTGGAAACACCATATATTTT
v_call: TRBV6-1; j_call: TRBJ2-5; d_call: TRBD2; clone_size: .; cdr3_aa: CASNVGAGKETQYF; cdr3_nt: TGTGCCAGCAATGTAGGAGCGGGGAAAGAGACCCAGTACTTC
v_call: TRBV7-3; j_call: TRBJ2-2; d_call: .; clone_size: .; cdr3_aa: CASSTQNTGELFF; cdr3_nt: TGTGCCAGCAGCACACAGAACACCGGGGAGCTGTTTTTT
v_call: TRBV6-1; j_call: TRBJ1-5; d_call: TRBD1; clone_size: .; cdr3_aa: CASSEGTGAQPQHF; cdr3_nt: TGTGCCAGCAGTGAAGGAACAGGGGCTCAGCCCCAGCATTTT
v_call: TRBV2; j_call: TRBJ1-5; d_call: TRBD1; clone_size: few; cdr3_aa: CASQDMDRGNSNQPQHF; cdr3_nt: TGTGCCAGCCAAGACATGGACAGGGGGAATAGCAATCAGCCCCAGCATTTT
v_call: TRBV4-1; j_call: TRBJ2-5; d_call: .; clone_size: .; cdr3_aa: CASSQVGAGLKYF; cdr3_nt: TGCGCCAGCAGCCAAGTGGGGGCCGGCTTGAAGTACTTC
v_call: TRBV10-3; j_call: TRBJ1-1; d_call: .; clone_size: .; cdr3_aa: CAISATGNTEAFF; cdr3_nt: TGTGCCATCAGTGCAACAGGGAACACTGAAGCTTTCTTT
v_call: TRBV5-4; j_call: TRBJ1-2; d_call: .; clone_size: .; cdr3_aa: CASSFGGGGEEYYGYTF; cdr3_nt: TGTGCCAGCAGCTTTGGTGGTGGTGGTGAGGAATACTATGGCTACACCTTC
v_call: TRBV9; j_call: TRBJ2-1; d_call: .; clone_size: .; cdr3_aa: CASRGGASSSYNEQFF; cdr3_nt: TGTGCCAGCAGGGGGGGGGCCTCGAGCTCCTACAATGAGCAGTTCTTC
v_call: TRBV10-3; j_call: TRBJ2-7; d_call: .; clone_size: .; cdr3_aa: CAISEVGPYEQYF; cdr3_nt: TGTGCCATCAGTGAGGTGGGGCCCTACGAGCAGTACTTC
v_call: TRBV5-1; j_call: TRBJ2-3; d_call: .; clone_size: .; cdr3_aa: CASSTRAASTDTQYF; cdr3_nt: TGCGCCAGCAGCACCAGGGCCGCGAGCACAGATACGCAGTATTTT
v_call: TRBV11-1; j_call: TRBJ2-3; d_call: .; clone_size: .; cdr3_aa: CASSLSTDTQYF; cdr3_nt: TGTGCCAGCAGCCTAAGCACAGATACGCAGTATTTT
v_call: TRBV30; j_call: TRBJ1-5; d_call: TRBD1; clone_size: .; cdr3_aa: CAWSTKTGGFWDQPQHF; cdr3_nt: TGTGCCTGGAGTACAAAGACAGGGGGCTTTTGGGATCAGCCCCAGCATTTT
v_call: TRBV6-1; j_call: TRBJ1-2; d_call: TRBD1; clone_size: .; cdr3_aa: CASTPGGNSNYGYTF; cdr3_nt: TGTGCCAGCACCCCAGGGGGGAACTCTAACTATGGCTACACCTTC
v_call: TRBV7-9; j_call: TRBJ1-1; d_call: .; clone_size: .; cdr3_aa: CASSQAAMNTEAFF; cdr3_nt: TGTGCCAGCAGCCAAGCCGCCATGAACACTGAAGCTTTCTTT
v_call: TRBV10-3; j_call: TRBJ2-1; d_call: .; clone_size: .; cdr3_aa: CAISESNTVSYNEQFF; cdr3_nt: TGTGCCATCAGTGAGTCGAACACAGTCTCCTACAATGAGCAGTTCTTC
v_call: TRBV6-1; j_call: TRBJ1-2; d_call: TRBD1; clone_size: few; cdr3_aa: CASSLGTAAGYTF; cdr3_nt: TGTGCCAGCAGCCTCGGGACAGCGGCTGGCTACACCTTC
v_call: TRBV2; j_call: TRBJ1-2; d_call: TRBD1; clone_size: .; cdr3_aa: CASSGQGLNYGYTF; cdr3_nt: TGTGCCAGCAGTGGACAGGGTCTTAACTATGGCTACACCTTC
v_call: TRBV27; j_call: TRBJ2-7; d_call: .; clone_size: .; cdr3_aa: CASSLSLGAGSYEQYF; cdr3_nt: TGTGCCAGCAGTTTATCGTTGGGGGCTGGCTCCTACGAGCAGTACTTC
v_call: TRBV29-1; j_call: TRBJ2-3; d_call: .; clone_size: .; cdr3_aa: CSGTATDTQYF; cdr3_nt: TGCAGCGGGACAGCCACAGATACGCAGTATTTT
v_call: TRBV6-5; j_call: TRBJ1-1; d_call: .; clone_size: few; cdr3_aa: CASSYGLSTEAFF; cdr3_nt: TGTGCCAGCAGTTACGGGCTTAGCACTGAAGCTTTCTTT
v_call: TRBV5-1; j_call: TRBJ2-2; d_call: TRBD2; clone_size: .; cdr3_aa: CASSRTSGGATGELFF; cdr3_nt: TGCGCCAGCTCCAGGACTAGCGGGGGGGCCACCGGGGAGCTGTTTTTT
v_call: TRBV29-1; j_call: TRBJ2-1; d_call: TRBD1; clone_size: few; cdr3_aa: CSVEGTGVNEQFF; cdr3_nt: TGCAGCGTTGAGGGGACAGGGGTCAATGAGCAGTTCTTC
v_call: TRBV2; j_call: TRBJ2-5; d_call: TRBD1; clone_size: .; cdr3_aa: CASTQGTGQETQYF; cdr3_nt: TGTGCCAGCACCCAAGGGACAGGGCAAGAGACCCAGTACTTC
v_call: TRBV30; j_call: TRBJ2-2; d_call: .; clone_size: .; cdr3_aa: CAWDRTNTGELFF; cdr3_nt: TGTGCCTGGGACAGGACGAACACCGGGGAGCTGTTTTTT
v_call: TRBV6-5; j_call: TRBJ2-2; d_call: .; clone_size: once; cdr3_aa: CASSRDSANTGELFF; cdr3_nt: TGTGCCAGCTCTCGGGACTCGGCGAACACCGGGGAGCTGTTTTTT
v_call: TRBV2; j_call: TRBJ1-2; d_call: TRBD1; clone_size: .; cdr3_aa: CASSEALRVAGGFRGYTF; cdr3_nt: TGTGCCAGCAGTGAAGCGCTTCGAGTTGCAGGGGGCTTTCGGGGCTACACCTTC
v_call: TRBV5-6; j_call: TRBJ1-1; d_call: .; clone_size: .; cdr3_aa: CASSSSGGGRVNTEAFF; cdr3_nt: TGTGCCAGCAGCTCTTCCGGGGGGGGCAGGGTGAACACTGAAGCTTTCTTT